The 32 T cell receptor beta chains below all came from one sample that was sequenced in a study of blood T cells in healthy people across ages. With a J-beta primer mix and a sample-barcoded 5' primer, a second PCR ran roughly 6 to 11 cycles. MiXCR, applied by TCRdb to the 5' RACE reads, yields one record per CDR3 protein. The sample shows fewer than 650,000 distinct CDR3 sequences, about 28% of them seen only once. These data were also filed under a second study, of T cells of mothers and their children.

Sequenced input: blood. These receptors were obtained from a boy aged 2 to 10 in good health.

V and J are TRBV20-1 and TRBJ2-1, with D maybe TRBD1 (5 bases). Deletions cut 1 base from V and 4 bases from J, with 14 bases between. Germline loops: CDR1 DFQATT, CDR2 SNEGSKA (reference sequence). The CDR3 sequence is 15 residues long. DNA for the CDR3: TGCAGTGCTAGAGCCTTAGACAGTTCATACAATGAGCAGTTCTTC. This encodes CSARALDSSYNEQFF.

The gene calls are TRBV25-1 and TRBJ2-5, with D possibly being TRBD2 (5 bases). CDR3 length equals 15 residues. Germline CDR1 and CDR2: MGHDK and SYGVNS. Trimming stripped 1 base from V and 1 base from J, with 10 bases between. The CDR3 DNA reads TGTGCCAGCAGTGAATTCGGAGGCTCCCAAGAGACCCAGTACTTC. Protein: CASSEFGGSQETQYF.

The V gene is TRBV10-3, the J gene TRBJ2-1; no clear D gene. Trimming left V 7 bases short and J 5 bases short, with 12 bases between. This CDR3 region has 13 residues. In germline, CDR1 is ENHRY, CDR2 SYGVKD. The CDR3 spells CAITPTPNNEQFF. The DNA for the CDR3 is TGTGCCATCACCCCTACACCAAACAATGAGCAGTTCTTC.

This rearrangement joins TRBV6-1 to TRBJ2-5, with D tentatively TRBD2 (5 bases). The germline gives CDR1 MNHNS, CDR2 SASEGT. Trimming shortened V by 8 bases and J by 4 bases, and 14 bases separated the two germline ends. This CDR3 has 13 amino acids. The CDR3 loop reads CASSKRALETQYF. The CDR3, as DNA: TGTGCCAGCTCCAAGAGGGCCCTAGAGACCCAGTACTTC.

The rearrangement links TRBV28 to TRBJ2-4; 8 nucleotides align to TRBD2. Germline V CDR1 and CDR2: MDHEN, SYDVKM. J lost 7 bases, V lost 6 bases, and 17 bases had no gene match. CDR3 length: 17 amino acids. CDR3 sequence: CASSWAGGGLASNIQYF. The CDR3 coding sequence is TGTGCCAGCAGCTGGGCGGGAGGCGGACTAGCTAGCAACATTCAGTACTTC.

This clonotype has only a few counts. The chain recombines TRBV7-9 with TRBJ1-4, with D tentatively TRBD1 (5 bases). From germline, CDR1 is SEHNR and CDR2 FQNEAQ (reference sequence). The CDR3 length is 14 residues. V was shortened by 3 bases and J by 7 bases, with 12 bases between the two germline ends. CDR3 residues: CASSFSGTREKLFF. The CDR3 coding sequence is TGTGCCAGCAGCTTCTCGGGGACGCGTGAAAAACTGTTTTTT.

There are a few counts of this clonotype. The CDR3 DNA is TGCAGCGTTTACACAGGGGAAAACTATGGCTACACCTTC. The encoded protein is CSVYTGENYGYTF. V gene TRBV29-1 combines with J gene TRBJ1-2; 7 nucleotides agree with TRBD1. V shed 5 bases and J 2 bases; nucleotides not matched to a gene: 5. Germline assignment: CDR1 SQVTM and CDR2 ANQGSEA. The CDR3 sequence is 13 residues long.

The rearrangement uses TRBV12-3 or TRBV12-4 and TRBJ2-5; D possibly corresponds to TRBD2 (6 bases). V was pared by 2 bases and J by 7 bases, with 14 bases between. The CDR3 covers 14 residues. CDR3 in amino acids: CASSLSGWGGTQYF. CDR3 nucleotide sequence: TGTGCCAGCAGTTTAAGCGGGTGGGGAGGGACCCAGTACTTC.

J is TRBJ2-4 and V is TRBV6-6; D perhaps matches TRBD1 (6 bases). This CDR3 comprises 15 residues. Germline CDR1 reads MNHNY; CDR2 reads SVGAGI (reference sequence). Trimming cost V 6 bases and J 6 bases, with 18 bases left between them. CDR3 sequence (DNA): TGTGCCAGCAGCCCTAAGGGGGAGATGTTAAACATTCAGTACTTC. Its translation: CASSPKGEMLNIQYF.

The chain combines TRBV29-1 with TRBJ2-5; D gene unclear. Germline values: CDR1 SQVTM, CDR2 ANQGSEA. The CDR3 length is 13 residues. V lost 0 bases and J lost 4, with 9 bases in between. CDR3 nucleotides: TGCAGCGTTGAAGAACGGCGAGGAGAGACCCAGTACTTC. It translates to CSVEERRGETQYF.

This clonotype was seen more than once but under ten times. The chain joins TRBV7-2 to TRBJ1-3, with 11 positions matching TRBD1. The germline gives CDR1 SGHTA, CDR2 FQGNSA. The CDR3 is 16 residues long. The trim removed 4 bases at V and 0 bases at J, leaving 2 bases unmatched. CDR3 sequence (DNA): TGTGCCAGCAGCTGGGGACAGGGGGGCTCTGGAAACACCATATATTTT. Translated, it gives CASSWGQGGSGNTIYF.

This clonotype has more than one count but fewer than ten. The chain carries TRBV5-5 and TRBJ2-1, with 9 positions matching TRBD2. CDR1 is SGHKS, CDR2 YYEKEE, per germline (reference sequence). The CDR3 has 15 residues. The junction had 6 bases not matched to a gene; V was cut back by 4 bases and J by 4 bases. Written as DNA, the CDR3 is TGTGCCAGCAGCCTCCCCAGCGGGGGGTACAATGAGCAGTTCTTC. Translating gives CASSLPSGGYNEQFF.

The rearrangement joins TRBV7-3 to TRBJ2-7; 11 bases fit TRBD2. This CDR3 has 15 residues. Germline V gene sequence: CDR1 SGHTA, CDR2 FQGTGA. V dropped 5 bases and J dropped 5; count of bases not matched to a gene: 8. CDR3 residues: CASSLTSGRFDEQYF. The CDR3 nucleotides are TGTGCCAGCAGCCTTACTAGCGGGAGATTCGACGAGCAGTACTTC.

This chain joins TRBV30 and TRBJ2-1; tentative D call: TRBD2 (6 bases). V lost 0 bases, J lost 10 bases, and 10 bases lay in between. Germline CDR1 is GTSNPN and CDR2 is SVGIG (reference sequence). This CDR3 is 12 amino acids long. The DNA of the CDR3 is TGTGCCTGGAGTGTTGGCGGGGACGAGCAGTTCTTC. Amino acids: CAWSVGGDEQFF. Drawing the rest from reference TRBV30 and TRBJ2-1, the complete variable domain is SQTIHQWPATLVQPVGSPLSLECTVEGTSNPNLYWYRQAAGRGLQLLFYSVGIGQISSEVPQNLSASRPQDRQFILSSKKLLLSDSGFYLCAWSVGGDEQFFGPGTRLTVL.

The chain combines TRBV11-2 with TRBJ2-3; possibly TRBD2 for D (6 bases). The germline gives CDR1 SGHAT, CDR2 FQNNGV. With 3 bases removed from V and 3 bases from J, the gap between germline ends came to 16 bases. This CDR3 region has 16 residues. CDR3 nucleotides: TGTGCCAGCAGCTTTAACGCAGAGGGGAGGACAGATACGCAGTATTTT. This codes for CASSFNAEGRTDTQYF.

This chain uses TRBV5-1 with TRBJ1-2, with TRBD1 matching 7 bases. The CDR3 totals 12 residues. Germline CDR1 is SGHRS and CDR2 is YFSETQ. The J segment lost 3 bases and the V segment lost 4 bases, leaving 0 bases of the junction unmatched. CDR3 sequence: CASSGTDYGYTF. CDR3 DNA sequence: TGCGCCAGCAGCGGGACAGACTATGGCTACACCTTC. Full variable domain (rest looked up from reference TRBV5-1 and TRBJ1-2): KAGVTQTPRYLIKTRGQQVTLSCSPISGHRSVSWYQQTPGQGLQFLFEYFSETQRNKGNFPGRFSGRQFSNSRSEMNVSTLELGDSALYLCASSGTDYGYTFGSGTRLTVV.

The DNA for the CDR3 is TGTGCCAGCAGCACAACCGGGACTAGCCATCCCAATGAGCAGTTCTTC. This codes for CASSTTGTSHPNEQFF. The chain couples TRBV7-9 to TRBJ2-1; 9 bases align to TRBD2. The J segment lost 6 bases and the V segment lost 5 bases, leaving 11 bases of the junction unmatched. The length of the CDR3 is 16 residues. The germline gives CDR1 SEHNR, CDR2 FQNEAQ (reference sequence).

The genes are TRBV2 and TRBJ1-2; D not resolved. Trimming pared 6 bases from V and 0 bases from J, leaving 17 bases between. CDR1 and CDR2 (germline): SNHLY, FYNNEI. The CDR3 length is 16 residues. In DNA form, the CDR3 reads TGTGCCAGCAGGGGAACCGGGCGGGTAGCTAACTATGGCTACACCTTC. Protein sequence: CASRGTGRVANYGYTF.

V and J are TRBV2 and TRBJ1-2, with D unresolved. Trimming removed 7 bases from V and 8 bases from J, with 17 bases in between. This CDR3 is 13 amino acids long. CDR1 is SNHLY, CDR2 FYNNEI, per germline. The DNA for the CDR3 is TGTGCCAGCAATGCAGGAACAGCTTGGGGCTACACCTTC. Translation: CASNAGTAWGYTF.

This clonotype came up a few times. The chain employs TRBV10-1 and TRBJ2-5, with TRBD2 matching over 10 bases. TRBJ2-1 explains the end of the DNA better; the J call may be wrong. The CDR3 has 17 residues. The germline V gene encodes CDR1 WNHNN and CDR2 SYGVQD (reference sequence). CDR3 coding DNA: TGCGCCAGCAGTGAGTCACTAGCGGGATCAGTCTACAATGAGCAGTTCTTC. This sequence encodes CASSESLAGSVYNEQFF.

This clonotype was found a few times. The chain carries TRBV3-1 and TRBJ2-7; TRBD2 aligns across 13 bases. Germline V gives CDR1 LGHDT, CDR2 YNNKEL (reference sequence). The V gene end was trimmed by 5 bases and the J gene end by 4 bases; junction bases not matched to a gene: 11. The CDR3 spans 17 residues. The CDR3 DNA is TGTGCCAGCAGCACCTCACTAGCGGGGGGGCGAGGTTACGAGCAGTACTTC. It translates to CASSTSLAGGRGYEQYF.

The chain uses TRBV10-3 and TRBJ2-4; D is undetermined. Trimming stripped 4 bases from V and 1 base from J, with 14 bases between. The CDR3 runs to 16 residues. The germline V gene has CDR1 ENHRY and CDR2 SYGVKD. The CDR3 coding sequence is TGTGCCATCAGTGTTGGCCTAAGTCGCGCCAAAAACATTCAGTACTTC. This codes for CAISVGLSRAKNIQYF.

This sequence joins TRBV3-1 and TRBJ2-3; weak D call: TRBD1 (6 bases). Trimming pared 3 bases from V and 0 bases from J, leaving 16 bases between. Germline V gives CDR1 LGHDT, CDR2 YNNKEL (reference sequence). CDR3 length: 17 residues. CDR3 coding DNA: TGTGCCAGCAGCCAGTTAAGAATTGGACAGAGCACAGATACGCAGTATTTT. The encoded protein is CASSQLRIGQSTDTQYF.

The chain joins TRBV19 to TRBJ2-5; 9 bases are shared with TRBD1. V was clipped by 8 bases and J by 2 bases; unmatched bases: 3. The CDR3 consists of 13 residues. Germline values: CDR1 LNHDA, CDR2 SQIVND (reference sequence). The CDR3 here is CASGDRVQETQYF. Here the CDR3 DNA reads TGTGCCAGTGGGGACAGGGTGCAAGAGACCCAGTACTTC.

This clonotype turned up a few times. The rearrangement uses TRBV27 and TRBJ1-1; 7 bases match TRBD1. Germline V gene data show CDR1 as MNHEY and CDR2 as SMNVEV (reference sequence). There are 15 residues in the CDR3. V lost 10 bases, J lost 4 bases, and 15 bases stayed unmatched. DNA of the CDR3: TGTGCCACCTCTCAGGGGGGGGGCATCTTCACTGAAGCTTTCTTT. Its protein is CATSQGGGIFTEAFF.

DNA for the CDR3: TGTGCCAGTAGTCCCACAGGGGTTGACGGGGAGCTGTTTTTT. Protein: CASSPTGVDGELFF. V is TRBV12-3 or TRBV12-4 and J is TRBJ2-2; 7 nucleotides match TRBD1. This CDR3 is built from 14 residues. After removal of 9 bases from V and 7 bases from J, the junction contained 11 bases not matched to a gene.

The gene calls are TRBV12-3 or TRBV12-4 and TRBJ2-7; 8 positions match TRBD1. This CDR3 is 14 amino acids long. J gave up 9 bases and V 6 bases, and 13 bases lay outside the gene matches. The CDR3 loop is CASSGDGQGGVQYF. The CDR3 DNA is TGTGCCAGCAGCGGAGACGGACAGGGAGGTGTGCAGTACTTC.

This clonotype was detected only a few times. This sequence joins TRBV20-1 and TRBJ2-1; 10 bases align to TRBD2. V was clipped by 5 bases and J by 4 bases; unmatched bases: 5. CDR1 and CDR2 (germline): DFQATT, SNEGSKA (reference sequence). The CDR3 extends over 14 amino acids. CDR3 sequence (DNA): TGCAGTGCTCTAGCGGGAGAACGGTACAATGAGCAGTTCTTC. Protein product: CSALAGERYNEQFF.

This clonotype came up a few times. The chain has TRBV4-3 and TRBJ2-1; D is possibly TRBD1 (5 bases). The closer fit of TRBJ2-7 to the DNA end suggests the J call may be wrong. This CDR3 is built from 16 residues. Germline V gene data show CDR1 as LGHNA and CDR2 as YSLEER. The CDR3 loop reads CASSQGYVTGSYEQYF. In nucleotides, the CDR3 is TGCGCCAGCAGCCAAGGATACGTCACAGGATCCTACGAGCAGTACTTC.

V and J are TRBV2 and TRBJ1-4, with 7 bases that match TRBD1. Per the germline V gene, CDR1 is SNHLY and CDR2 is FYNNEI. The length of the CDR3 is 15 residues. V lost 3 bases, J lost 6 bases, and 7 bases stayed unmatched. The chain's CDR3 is CASSDRGRPDEKLFF. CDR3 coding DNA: TGTGCCAGCAGTGATAGGGGGCGGCCGGATGAAAAACTGTTTTTT.

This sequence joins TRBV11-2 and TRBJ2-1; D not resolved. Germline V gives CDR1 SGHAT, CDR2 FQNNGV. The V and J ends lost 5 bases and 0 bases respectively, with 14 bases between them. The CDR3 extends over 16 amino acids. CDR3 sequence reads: CASSPRWDLSYNEQFF. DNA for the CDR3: TGTGCCAGCAGCCCAAGGTGGGATCTCTCCTACAATGAGCAGTTCTTC. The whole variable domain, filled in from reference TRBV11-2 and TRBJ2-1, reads EAGVAQSPRYKIIEKRQSVAFWCNPISGHATLYWYQQILGQGPKLLIQFQNNGVVDDSQLPKDRFSAERLKGVDSTLKIQPAKLEDSAVYLCASSPRWDLSYNEQFFGPGTRLTVL.

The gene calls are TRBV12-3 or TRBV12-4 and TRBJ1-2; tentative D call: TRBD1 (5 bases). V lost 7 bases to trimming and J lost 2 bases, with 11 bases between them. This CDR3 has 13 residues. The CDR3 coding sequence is TGTGCCAGCACTTGGGACGGGAACTATGGCTACACCTTC. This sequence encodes CASTWDGNYGYTF.